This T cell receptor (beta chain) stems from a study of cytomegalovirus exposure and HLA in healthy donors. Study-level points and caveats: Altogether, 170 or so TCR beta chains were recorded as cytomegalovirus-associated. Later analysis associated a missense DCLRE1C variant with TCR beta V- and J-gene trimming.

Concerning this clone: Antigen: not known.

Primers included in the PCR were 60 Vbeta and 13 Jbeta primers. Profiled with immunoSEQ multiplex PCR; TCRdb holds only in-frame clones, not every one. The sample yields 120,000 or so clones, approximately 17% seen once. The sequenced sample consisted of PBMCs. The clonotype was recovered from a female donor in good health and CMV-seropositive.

CDR3 in amino acids: CASSPDLNTEAFF. The CDR3 DNA reads as TGTGCCAGCTCACCGGACTTGAACACTGAAGCTTTCTTT. This chain uses TRBV18 with TRBJ1-1; unclear D gene. The CDR3 has 13 amino acids. V was trimmed by 3 bases and J by 0 bases, leaving 5 bases between them. Germline assignment: CDR1 KGHSH and CDR2 LQKENI.